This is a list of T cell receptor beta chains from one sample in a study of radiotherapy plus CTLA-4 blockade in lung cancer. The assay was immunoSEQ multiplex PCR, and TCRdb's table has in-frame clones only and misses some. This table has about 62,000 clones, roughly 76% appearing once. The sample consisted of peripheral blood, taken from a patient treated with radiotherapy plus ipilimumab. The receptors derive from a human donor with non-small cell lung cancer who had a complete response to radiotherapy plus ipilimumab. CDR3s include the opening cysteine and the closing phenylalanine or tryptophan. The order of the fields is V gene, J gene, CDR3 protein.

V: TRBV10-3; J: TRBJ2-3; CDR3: CAISVQGGRDTQYF
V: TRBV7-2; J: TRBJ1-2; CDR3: CASSLGLLANYGYTF
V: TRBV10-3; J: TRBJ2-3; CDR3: CATRGGTSGTDTQYF
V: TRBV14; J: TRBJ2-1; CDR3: CASSQGNRLPRSYNEQFF
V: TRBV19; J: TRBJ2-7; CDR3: CASTGQPGEQYF
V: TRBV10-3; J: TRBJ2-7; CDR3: CAVTDSYEQYF
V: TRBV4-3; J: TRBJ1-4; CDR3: CASSLGVRQEKLFF
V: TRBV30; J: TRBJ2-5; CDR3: CALERRVRETQYF
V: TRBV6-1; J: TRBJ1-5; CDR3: CASSPHRVIQPQHF
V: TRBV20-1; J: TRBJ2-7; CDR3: CSVHDSYEQYF
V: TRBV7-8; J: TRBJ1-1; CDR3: CASRLGLNTEAFF
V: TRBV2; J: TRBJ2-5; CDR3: CASRELTSTSKDYF
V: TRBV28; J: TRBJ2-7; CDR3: CASSLGGTGNHEQYF
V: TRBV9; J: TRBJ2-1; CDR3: CASSVVSGLAVKYNEQFF
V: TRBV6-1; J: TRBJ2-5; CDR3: CASSEPSRGGQETQYF
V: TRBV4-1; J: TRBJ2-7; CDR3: CASSQEGIRREKSYEQYF
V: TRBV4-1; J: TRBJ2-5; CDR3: CASSQGVVIWRAKETQYF
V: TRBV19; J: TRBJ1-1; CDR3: CASRHRGDTEAFF
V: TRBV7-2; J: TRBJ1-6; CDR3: CASSLVQGYNSPLHF
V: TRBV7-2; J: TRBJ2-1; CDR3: CASYNGGFGEQFF
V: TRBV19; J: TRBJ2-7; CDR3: CASSMRKGRLYEQYF
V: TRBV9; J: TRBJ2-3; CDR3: CASSELAGGRSDTQYF
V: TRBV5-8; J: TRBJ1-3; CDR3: CASPWKGAGGDSGNTIYF
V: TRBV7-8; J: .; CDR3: CASSLSLGLAGMAPYEQYF
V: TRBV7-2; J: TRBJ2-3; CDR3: CASSLSGISSTDTQYF
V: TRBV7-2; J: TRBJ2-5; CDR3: CASSSSRETQYF
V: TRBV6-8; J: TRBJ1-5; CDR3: CASSEVTGWQPQHF
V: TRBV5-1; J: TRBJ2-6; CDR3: CASSLTAGANVLTF
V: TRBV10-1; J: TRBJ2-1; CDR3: CASSAGAPYNEQFF
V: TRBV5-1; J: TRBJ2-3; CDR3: CASSSGTSGNTDTQYF
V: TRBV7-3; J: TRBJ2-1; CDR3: CASSPSGRAYNEQFF
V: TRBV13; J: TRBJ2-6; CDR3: CASSSYRVNGANVLTF
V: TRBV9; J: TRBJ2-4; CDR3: CASSATGQAKNIQYF
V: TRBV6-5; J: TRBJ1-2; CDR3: CASSYSVLAAYGYTF
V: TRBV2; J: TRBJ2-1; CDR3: CASSPRRRDRGGNEQFF